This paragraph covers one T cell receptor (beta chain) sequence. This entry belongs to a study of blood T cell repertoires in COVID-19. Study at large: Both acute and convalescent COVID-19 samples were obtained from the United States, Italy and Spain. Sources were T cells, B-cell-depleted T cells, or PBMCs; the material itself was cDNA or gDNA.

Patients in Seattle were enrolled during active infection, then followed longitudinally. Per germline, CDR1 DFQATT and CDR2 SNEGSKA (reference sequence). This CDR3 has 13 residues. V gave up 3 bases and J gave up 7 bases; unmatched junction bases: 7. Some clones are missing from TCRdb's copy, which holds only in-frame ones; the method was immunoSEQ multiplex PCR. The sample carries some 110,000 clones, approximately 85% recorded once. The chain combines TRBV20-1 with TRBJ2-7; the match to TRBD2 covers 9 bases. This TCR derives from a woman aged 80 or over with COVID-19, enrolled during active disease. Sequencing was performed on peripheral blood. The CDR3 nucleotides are TGCAGTGCTAGTGCGGGAGGGCCGGGGGAGCAGTACTTC. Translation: CSASAGGPGEQYF.